This T cell receptor (beta chain) was documented in a study of radiotherapy plus CTLA-4 blockade in lung cancer. Libraries were prepared by immunoSEQ multiplex PCR; TCRdb keeps only in-frame clonotypes and omits some of them. The table records some 90,000 clones, about 90% of them present only once. Looked up from germline, CDR1 is MNHNY and CDR2 is SVGAGI (reference sequence). This CDR3 spans 15 amino acids. V trimming: 2 bases; J trimming: 4 bases; junction bases outside the gene matches: 6. This clone has more than one count but fewer than ten. The sequenced sample was peripheral blood, obtained from a patient treated with radiotherapy plus ipilimumab. This sequence originates from a human donor with non-small cell lung cancer who had a partial response to radiotherapy plus ipilimumab. The chain recombines TRBV6-6 with TRBJ1-2; TRBD1 aligns across 8 bases. CDR3 bases: TGTGCCAGCAGTTACCCTCAGGACAGGGCCTATGGCTACACCTTC. Encoded protein: CASSYPQDRAYGYTF.